This TCR beta chain was captured by sequencing in a study of beta chain features in type 1 diabetes listed by TCRdb under 2018. As for the study more broadly: No differences in mean age, gender distribution, total cell number or subset yield were found between patients and healthy donors. Across all samples, about 110 million sorted cells were examined, and cell number per subset correlated strongly with RNA yield. The study compared the TCRB repertoires of sorted circulating CD4+ T cell subsets in recently diagnosed type 1 diabetes patients with those in matched healthy donors. Whereas all 30 or so donors provided naive and central memory subsets, regulatory and stem cell-like memory subsets were isolated from just 8 patients and roughly 8 healthy donors.

The CDR3 contains 15 residues, cysteine and phenylalanine counted. The only DNA kept is the CDR3, 45 bases in frame from the first base. CDR1 and CDR2, per the germline V gene (reference sequence), are SGHAT and FQDESV. V ends up 1 base short and J 4 bases short, with an unmatched junction base count of 4. From each donor, a single peripheral blood sample of about 100 mL on average was drawn into heparinised tubes. A BD FACSAria II and a panel including CD45RO, CCR7, CD25, CD127, CD95 and CD27 were used to sort naive, central memory, regulatory and stem cell-like memory CD4+ T cells. Every sorted population had a purity above 95%. PBMCs were isolated right away by Lymphoprep density gradient centrifugation and were stained directly, without culture. So that batch effects would be minimized, each experiment stained and sorted samples in pairs, pairing one healthy donor with one patient. On the study overall, not on this receptor specifically: Because the HLA sub-analyses included only small numbers of individuals, any influence of HLA type on TCRB rearrangement was left unresolved. A moderate but significant shortening of TCRB CDR3 length was observed in type 1 diabetes patients in all four CD4+ subsets. At VDJ recombination sites, type 1 diabetes patients had fewer insertions and more deleted nucleotides, which implies abnormalities in thymic rearrangement. Naive, central memory and regulatory TCRB repertoires appeared to be more alike among patients than among healthy donors. Because cDNA was sequenced instead of genomic DNA, activated cells with high expression could be over-represented, although the groups did not differ in activation or CD3 levels. Shorter templates might have been favored by PCR, but patient and control samples were amplified and corrected together, so both groups would have been affected equally by any skew.

The entire amount of isolated RNA was reverse transcribed using the High Capacity cDNA Reverse Transcription Kit, so the sequenced TCRB transcripts were expressed ones. Deep immunoSEQ sequencing was performed on naive, central memory and regulatory T cell samples, with an average of roughly 3.6 million total reads per sample. Sorted cells were lysed in RLT buffer and RNA was extracted with DNase-treated RNeasy Micro or Mini kits, depending on cell number. To prevent cross-contamination, every cell subset was processed on its own, while patient and healthy donor samples were processed together. The immunoSEQ multiplex PCR was used to amplify TCRB sequences from cDNA, generating 87-bp fragments that spanned the CDR3 region. Sequencing of the amplicons was done on the Illumina HiSeq platform. The original methods were these. Synthetic template baselines were used to correct PCR bias computationally, reads within Hamming distance 2 were collapsed together, and singletons that could not be merged were discarded. Reads were aligned against IMGT so that V, D and J genes, CDR3 length and insertions or deletions at six rearrangement sites could be assigned. Within each subset, clonotype counts were normalized to sorted cell number, and only after that were true diversity and Gini coefficients computed with the tcR R package. The overlap coefficient, calculated on TCRB nucleotide sequences, was used to measure repertoire sharing. As a proxy for the pre-selection repertoire, out-of-frame TCRB sequences from naive cells were analyzed. TCRdb obtained this table from immuneACCESS and retained in-frame rearrangements with V and J assigned. These tables miss some clones; where compared with another copy, unresolved V genes account for less than half of the shortfall, and the remainder is unexplained. The DNA was the basis for D and trimming; V, J and clone size are from that table. The sample data list 810,000 or so clones, and roughly 17% of these were observed just once. Around 0.02% of the sample lies in the top ten.

Notes on this clone: Its target antigen remains unknown. Per-base quality was not reported, and no clone a single base away is much larger than it.

The TCR was taken from a young woman in good health. The sequenced material came from naive CD4+ T cells from blood. The sample's cell subset or site, from its label and the paper: true naive CD4+ T cells. The sequence joins TRBV11-1 to TRBJ1-5, with 7 junctional bases fitting TRBD1. The CDR3 protein: CASSLGTGQNQPQHF. The nucleotide sequence is given as TGTGCCAGCAGCTTAGGTACGGGACAGAATCAGCCCCAGCATTTT.